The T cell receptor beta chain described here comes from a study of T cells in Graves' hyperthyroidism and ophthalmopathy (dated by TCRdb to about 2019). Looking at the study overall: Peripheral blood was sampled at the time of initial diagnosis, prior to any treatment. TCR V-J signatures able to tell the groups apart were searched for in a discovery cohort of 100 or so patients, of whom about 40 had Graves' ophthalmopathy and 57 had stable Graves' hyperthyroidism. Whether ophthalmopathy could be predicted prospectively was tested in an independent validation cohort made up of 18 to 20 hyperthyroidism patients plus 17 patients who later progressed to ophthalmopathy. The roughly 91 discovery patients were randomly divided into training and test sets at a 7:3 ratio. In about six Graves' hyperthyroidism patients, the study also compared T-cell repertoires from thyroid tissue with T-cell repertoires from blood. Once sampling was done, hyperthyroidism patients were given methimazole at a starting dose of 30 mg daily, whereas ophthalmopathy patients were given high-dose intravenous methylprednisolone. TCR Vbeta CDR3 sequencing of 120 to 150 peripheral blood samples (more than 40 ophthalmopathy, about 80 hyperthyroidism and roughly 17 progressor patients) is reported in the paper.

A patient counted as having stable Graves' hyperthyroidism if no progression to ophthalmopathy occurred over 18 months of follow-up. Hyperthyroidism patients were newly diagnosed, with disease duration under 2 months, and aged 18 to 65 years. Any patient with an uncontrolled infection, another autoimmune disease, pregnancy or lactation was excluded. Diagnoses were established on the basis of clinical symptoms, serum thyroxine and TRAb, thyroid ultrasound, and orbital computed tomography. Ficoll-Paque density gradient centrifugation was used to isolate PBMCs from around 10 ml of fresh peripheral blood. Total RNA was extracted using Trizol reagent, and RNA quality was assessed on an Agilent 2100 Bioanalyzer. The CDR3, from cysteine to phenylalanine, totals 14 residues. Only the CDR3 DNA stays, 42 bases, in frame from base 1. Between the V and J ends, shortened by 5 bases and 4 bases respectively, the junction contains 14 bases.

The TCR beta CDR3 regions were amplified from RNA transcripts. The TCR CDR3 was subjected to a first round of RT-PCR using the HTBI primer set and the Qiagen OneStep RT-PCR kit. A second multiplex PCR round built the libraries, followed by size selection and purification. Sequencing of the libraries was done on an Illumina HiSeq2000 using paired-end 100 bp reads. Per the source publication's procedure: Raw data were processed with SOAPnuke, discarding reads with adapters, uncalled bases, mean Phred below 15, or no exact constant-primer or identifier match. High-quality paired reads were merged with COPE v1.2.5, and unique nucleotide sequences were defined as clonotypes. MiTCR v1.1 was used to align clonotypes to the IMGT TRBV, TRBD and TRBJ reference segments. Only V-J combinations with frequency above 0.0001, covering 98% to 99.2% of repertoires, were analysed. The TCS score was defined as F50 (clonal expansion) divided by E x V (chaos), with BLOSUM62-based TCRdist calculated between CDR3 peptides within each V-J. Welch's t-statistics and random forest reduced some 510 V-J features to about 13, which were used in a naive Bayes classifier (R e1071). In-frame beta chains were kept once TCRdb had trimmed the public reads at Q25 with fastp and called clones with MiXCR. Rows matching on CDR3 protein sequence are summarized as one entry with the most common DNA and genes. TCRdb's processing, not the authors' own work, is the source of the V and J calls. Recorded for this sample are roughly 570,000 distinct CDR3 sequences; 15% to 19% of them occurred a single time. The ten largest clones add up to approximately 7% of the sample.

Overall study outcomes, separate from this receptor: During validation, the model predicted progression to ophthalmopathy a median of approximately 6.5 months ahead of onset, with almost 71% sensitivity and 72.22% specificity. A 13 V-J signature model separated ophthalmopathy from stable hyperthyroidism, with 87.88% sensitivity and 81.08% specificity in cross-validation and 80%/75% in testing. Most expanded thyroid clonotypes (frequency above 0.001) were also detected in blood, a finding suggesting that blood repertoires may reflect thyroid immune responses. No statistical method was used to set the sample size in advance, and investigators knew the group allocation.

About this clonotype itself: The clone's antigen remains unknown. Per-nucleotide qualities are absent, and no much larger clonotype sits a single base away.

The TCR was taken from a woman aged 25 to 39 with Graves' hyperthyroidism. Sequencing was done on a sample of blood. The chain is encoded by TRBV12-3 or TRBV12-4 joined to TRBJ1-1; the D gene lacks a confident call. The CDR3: CASSAEAFGTEAFF. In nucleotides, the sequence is TGTGCCAGCAGTGCGGAGGCCTTTGGCACTGAAGCTTTCTTT.